This T cell receptor beta chain was recorded in a study of blood T cell repertoires in COVID-19. The CDR3 loop spans 14 amino acids. The V end lost 6 bases, the J end lost 4 bases, and 13 bases lay between the germline ends. Germline lookup yields CDR1 MNHEY and CDR2 SVGAGI. Using immunoSEQ multiplex PCR, the repertoire was profiled, and TCRdb retains in-frame clones only, with some absent. The sample yields fewer than 80,000 clones, 88% seen once. Sequencing was carried out using peripheral blood. This clonotype originated in a human donor in a cohort sampled during active COVID-19. The chain joins TRBV6-5 to TRBJ1-3; D is possibly TRBD1 (6 bases). The CDR3 coding sequence is TGTGCCAGCAGGGTACAGGGTCGGGGAAACACCATATATTTT. It yields the protein CASRVQGRGNTIYF.